This T cell receptor beta chain is drawn from a study of blood T cell repertoires in COVID-19. Study-wide context: Both acute and convalescent COVID-19 samples were obtained from the United States, Italy and Spain.

The cohort comprised adults aged 18 to 89 years residing in about two dozen US areas. TCRdb's table, derived via immunoSEQ multiplex PCR, lists solely in-frame clones and lacks some. The sample lists roughly 140,000 clones, 70% to 90% occurring once. The CDR3 has 13 amino acids. The ends were cut back, 6 bases at V and 7 bases at J, with 13 bases in the middle. Source material: PBMCs or T cells enriched from blood (not recorded which). This receptor was taken from a woman aged 30 to 39 with acute COVID-19. This rearrangement joins TRBV12-3 or TRBV12-4 to TRBJ1-5; no firm D call. Written as DNA, the CDR3 is TGTGCCAGCAGCCTCTTAGCGGACCAGCCCCAGCATTTT. This translates into CASSLLADQPQHF.